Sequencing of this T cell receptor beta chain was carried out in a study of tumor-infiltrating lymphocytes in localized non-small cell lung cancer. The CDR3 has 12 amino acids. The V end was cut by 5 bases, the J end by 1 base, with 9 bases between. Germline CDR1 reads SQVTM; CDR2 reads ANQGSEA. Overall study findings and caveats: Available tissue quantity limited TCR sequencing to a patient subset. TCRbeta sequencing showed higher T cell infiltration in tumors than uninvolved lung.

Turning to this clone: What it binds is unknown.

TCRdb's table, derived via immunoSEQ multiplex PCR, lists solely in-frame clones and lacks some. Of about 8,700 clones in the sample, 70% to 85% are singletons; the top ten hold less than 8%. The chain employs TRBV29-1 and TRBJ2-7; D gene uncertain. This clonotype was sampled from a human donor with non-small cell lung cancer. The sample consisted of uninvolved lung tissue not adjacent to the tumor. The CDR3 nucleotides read TGCAGCGTTAGGGTCTTGTCCTACGAGCAGTACTTC. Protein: CSVRVLSYEQYF.